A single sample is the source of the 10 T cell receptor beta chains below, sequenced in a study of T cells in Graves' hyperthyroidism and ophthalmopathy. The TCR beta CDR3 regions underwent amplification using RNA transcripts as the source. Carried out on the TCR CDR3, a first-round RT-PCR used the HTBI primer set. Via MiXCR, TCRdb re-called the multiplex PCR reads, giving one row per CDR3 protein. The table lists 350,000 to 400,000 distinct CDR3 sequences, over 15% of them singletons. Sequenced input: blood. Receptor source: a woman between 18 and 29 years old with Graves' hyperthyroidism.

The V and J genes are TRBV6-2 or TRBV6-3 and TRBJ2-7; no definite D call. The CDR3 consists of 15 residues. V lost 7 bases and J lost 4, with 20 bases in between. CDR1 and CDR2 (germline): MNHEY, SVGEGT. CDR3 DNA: TGTGCCAGCACCGAACTCGTATCGGGCCCATACGAGCAGTACTTC. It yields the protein CASTELVSGPYEQYF.

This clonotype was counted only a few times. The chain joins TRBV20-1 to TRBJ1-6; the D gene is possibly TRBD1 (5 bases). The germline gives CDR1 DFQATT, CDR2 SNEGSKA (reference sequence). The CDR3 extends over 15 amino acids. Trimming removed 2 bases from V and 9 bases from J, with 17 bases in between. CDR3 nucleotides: TGCAGTGCTAGACCCCCGGGGAGGGACGCTTCACCCCTCCACTTT. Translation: CSARPPGRDASPLHF.

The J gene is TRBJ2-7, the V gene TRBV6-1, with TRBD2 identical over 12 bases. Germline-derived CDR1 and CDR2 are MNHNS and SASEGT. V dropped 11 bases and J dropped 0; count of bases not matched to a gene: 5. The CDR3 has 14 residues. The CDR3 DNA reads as TGTGCCGGAATGACTAGCGGGGGCTCCTACGAGCAGTACTTC. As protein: CAGMTSGGSYEQYF.

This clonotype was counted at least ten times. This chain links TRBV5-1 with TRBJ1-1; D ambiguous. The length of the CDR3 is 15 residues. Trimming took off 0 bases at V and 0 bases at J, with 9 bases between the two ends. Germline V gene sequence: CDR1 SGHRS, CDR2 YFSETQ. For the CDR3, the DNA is TGCGCCAGCAGCTTGGCCGGCGACTTGAACACTGAAGCTTTCTTT. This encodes CASSLAGDLNTEAFF.

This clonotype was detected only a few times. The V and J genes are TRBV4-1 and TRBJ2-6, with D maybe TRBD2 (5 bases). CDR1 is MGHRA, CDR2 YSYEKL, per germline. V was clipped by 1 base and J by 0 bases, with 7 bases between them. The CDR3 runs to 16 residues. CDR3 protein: CASSQVAGSGANVLTF. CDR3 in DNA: TGCGCCAGCAGCCAAGTGGCGGGCTCTGGGGCCAACGTCCTGACTTTC.

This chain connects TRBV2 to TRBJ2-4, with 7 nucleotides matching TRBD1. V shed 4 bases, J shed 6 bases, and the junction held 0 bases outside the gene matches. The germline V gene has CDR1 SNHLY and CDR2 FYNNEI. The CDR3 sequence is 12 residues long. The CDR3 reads CASSGQGNIQYF. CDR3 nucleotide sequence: TGTGCCAGCAGTGGACAGGGAAACATTCAGTACTTC.

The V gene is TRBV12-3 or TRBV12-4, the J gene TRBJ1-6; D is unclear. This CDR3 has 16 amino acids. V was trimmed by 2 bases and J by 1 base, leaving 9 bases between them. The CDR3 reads CASSLFLGSYNSPLHF. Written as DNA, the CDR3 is TGTGCCAGCAGTTTATTCTTGGGTTCCTATAATTCACCCCTCCACTTT.

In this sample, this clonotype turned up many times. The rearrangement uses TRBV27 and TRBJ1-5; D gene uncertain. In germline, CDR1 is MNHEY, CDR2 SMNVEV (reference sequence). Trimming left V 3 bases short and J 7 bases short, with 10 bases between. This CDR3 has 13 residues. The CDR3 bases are TGTGCCAGCAGTTTGGGCTCCCGCCAGCCCCAGCATTTT. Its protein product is CASSLGSRQPQHF.

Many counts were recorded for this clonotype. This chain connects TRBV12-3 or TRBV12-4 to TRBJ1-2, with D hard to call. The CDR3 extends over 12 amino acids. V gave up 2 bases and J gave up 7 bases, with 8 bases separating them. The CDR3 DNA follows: TGTGCCAGCAGTTTATCCCCAGCTGGCTACACCTTC. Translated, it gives CASSLSPAGYTF.

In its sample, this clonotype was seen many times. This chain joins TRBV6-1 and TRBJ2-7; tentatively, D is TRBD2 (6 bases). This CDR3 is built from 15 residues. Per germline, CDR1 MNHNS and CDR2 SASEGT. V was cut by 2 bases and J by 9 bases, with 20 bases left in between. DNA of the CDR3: TGTGCCAGCAGTGAAAGGCGCGGGGCTCCAGGTGGGCAGTACTTC. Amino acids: CASSERRGAPGGQYF.